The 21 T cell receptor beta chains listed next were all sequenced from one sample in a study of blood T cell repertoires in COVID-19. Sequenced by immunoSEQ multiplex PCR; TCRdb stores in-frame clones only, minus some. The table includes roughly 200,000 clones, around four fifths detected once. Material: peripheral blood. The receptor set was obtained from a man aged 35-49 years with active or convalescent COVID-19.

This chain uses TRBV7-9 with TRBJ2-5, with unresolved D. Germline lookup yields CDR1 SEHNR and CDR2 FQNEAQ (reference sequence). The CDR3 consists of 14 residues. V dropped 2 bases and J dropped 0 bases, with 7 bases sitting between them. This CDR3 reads CASSLYGYQETQYF. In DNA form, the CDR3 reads TGTGCCAGCAGCTTATACGGGTACCAAGAGACCCAGTACTTC.

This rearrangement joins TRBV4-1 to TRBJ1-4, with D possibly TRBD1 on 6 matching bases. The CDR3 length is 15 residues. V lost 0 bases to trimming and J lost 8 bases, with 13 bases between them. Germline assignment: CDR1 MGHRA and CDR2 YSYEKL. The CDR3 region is CASSQDRQAWEKLFF. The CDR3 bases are TGCGCCAGCAGCCAAGATCGACAGGCCTGGGAAAAACTGTTTTTT.

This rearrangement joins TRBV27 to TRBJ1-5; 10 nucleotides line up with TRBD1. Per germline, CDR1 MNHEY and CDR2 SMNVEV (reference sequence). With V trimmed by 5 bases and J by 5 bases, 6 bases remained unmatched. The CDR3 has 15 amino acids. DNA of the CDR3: TGTGCCAGCAGTCCGATAGACAGGGGGCATCAGCCCCAGCATTTT. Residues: CASSPIDRGHQPQHF.

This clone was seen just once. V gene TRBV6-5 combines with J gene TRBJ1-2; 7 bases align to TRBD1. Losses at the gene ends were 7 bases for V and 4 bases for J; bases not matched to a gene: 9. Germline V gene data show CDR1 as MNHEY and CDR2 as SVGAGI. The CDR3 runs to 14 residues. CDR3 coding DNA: TGTGCCAGCAAAATGACAGGGCCCTTCTATGGCTACACCTTC. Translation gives CASKMTGPFYGYTF.

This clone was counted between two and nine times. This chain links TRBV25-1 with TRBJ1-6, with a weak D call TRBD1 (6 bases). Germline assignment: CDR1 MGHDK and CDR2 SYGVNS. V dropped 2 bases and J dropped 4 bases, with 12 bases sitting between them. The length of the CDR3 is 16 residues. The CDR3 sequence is CASSEGIRGYNSPLHF. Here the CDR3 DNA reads TGTGCCAGCAGTGAAGGAATAAGGGGGTATAATTCACCCCTCCACTTT.

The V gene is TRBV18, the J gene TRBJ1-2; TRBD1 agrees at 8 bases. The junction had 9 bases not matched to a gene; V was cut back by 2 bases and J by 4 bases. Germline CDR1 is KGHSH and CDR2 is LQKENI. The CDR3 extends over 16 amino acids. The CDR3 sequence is CASSPDGTGFAYGYTF. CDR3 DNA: TGTGCCAGCTCACCAGACGGGACAGGATTTGCCTATGGCTACACCTTC.

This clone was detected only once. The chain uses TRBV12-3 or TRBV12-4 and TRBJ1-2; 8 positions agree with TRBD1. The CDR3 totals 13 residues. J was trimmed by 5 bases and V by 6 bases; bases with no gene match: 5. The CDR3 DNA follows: TGTGCCAGCAGGTATACAGGGGGTTATGGCTACACCTTC. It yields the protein CASRYTGGYGYTF.

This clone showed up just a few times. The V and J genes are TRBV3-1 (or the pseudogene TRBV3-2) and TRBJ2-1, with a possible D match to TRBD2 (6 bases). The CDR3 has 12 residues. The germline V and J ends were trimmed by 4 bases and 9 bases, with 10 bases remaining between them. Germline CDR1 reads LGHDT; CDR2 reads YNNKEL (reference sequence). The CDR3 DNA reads TGTGCCAGCAGCCCGGGGGACCGTGAGCAGTTCTTC. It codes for CASSPGDREQFF.

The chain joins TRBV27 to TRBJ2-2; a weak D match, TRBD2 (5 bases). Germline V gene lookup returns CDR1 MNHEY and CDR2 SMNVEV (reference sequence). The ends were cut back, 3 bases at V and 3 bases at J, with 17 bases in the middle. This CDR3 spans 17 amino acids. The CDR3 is CASSFFRGRGYTGELFF. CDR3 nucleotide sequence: TGTGCCAGCAGTTTTTTCCGGGGTCGGGGTTACACCGGGGAGCTGTTTTTT.

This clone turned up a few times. CDR3 DNA: TGTGCCACCAGCAGAGGAGACAGGGAAATTGAAAAACTGTTTTTT. Amino acid sequence: CATSRGDREIEKLFF. V is TRBV15 and J is TRBJ1-4; TRBD1 agrees at 7 bases. This CDR3 comprises 15 residues. V lost 1 base and J lost 7; bases outside the gene matches: 6. Germline assignment: CDR1 LNHNV and CDR2 YYDKDF (reference sequence).

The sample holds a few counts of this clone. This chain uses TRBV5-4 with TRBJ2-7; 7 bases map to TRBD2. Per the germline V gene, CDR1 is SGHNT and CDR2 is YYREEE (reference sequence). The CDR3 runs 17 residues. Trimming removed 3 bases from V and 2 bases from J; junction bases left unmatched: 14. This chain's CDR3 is CASSSGTPGGLTYEQYF. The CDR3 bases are TGTGCCAGCAGCTCCGGGACTCCGGGAGGCCTCACCTACGAGCAGTACTTC.

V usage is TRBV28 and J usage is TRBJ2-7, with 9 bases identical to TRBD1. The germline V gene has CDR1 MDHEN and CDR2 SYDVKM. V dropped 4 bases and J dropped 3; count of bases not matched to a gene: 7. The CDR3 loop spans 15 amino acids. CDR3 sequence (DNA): TGTGCCAGCAGTTCCTCCGGGACAGGGCTCTACGAGCAGTACTTC. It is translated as CASSSSGTGLYEQYF.

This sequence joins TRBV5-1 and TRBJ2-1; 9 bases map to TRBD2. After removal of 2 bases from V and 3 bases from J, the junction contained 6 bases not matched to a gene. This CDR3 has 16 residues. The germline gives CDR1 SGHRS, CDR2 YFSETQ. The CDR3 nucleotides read TGCGCCAGCAGCTTTATGACTAGCGGAGTCTACAATGAGCAGTTCTTC. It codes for CASSFMTSGVYNEQFF.

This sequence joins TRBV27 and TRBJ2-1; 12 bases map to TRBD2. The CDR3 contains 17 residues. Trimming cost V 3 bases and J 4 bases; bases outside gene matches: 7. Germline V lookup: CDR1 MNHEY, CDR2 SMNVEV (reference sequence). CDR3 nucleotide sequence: TGTGCCAGCAGTTTCGGGACTAGCGGGCTCTCATACAATGAGCAGTTCTTC. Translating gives CASSFGTSGLSYNEQFF.

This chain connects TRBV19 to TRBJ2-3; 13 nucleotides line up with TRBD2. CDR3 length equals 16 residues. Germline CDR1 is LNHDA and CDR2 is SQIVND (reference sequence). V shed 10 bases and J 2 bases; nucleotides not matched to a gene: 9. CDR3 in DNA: TGTGCCACCGAACAAGGACTAGCGGGGGCCACAGATACGCAGTATTTT. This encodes CATEQGLAGATDTQYF.

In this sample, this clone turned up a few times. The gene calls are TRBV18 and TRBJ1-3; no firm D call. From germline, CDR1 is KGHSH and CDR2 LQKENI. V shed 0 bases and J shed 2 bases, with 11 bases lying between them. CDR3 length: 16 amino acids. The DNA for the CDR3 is TGTGCCAGCTCACCACCCCTGGGGAGTCCTGGAAACACCATATATTTT. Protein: CASSPPLGSPGNTIYF.

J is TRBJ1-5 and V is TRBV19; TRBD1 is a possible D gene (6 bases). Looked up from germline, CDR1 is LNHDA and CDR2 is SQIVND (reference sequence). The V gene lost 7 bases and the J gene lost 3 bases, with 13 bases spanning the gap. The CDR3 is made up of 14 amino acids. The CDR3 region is CASNTKGVNQPQHF. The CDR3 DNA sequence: TGTGCCAGTAATACTAAGGGGGTCAATCAGCCCCAGCATTTT.

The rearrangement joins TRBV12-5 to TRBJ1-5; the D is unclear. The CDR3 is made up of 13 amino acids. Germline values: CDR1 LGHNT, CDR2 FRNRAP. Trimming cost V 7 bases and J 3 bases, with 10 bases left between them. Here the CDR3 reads CASAEHFNQPQHF. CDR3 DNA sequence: TGTGCTAGTGCCGAACATTTCAATCAGCCCCAGCATTTT. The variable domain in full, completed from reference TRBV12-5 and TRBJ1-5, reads DARVTQTPRHKVTEMGQEVTMRCQPILGHNTVFWYRQTMMQGLELLAYFRNRAPLDDSGMPKDRFSAEMPDATLATLKIQPSEPRDSAVYFCASAEHFNQPQHFGDGTRLSIL.

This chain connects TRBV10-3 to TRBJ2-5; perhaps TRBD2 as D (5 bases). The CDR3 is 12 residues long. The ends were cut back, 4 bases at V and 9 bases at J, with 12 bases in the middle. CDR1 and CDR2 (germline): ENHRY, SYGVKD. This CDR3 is CAISAERFAQYF. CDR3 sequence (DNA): TGTGCCATCAGTGCTGAGCGGTTCGCCCAGTACTTC.

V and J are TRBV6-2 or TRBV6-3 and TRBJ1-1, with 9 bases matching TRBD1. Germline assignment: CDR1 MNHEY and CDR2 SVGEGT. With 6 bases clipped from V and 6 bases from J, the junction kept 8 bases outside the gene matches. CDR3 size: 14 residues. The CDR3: CASRYGQGRSEAFF. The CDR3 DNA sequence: TGTGCCAGCAGATACGGACAGGGGAGATCTGAAGCTTTCTTT.

Written as DNA, the CDR3 is TGTGCCAGCAGCTTACAGCCGAACACTGAAGCTTTCTTT. It specifies CASSLQPNTEAFF. V gene TRBV5-4 combines with J gene TRBJ1-1; no firm D call. The CDR3 is made up of 13 amino acids. V was pared by 2 bases and J by 1 base, with 6 bases between. Germline values: CDR1 SGHNT, CDR2 YYREEE (reference sequence). Complete variable domain (other parts from reference TRBV5-4 and TRBJ1-1): ETGVTQSPTHLIKTRGQQVTLRCSSQSGHNTVSWYQQALGQGPQFIFQYYREEENGRGNFPPRFSGLQFPNYSSELNVNALELDDSALYLCASSLQPNTEAFFGQGTRLTVV.